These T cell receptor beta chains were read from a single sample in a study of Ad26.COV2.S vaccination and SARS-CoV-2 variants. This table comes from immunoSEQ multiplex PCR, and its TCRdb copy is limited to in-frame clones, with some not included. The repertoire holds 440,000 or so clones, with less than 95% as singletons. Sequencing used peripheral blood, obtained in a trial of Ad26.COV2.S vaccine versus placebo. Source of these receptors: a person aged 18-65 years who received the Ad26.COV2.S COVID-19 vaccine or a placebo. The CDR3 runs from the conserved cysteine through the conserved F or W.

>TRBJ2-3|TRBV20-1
CSASFLTGADTQYF
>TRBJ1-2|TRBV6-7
CASSRSTAVQCPLYGYTF
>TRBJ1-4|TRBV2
CASSVSGREKLFF
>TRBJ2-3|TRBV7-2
CASSSDASTDTQYF
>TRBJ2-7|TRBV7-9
CASSPRGLTYEQYF
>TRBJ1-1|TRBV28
CASSFEGTEAFF
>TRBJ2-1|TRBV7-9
CASSLGGSYNEQFF
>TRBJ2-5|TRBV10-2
CASSELGGERETQYF
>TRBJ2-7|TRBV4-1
CASSQEWTSGSGEQYF
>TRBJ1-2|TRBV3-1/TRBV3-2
CASSQDWGQDYGYTF
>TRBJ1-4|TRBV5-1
CASSLDPATNEKLFF
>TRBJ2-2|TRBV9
CASSVGLTGAPGTGELFF
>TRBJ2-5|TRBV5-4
CASSSVRTGVGETQYF
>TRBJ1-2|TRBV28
CASSPNPNYGYTF
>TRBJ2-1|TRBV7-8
CASSLEGLSAEFF
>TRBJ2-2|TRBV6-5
CASSYRGPYSTGELFF
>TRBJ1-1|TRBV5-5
CASSFWGDTEAFF
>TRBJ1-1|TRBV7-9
CASSLQGEAFF
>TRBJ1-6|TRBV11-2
CASSLTYNSPLHF
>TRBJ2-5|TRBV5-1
CASSIGLARQETQYF
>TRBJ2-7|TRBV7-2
CASSLEGGYYEQYF
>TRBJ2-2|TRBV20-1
CSASLAGVKSNTGELFF
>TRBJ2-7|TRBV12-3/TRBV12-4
CASSFDRGREQYF
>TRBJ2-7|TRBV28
CASSRYGLAGGAYEQYF
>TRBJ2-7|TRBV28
CASTHSGTGAYEQYF
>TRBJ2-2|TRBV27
CASSTYIDRTGELFF
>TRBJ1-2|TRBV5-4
CASSLGGRDGYTF
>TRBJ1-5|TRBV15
CATSRVGNSNQPQHF
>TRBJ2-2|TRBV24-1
CATSPGTGVAGELFF
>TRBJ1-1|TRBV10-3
CAISVSMNTEAFF
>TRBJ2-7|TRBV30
CAWSRLAGSYEQYF